The 27 T cell receptor beta chains reported below all come from one sample, sequenced in a study of blood T cell repertoires in COVID-19. Repertoires were generated with immunoSEQ multiplex PCR, while TCRdb's copy carries only in-frame clones and drops some. This sample has about 190,000 clones, with approximately 84% found just once. Material for sequencing was PBMCs or T cells enriched from blood (not recorded which). These receptors all come from a woman aged 25 to 39 who had recovered from COVID-19.

For the CDR3, the DNA is TGTGCCATCAGTGTGATACTAGGCGATGAGCAGTTCTTC. This sequence encodes CAISVILGDEQFF. The V call is TRBV10-3, the J call TRBJ2-1; D is possibly TRBD2 (5 bases). Germline V CDR1 and CDR2: ENHRY, SYGVKD. CDR3 length: 13 amino acids. Deletions cut 4 bases from V and 8 bases from J, with 12 bases between.

V usage is TRBV15 and J usage is TRBJ2-1; maybe TRBD2 (6 bases). CDR3 length: 15 amino acids. The V and J ends lost 4 bases and 1 base respectively, with 11 bases between them. Germline lookup yields CDR1 LNHNV and CDR2 YYDKDF (reference sequence). In DNA form, the CDR3 reads TGTGCCACCAGCATGGGGGGAGTATCCTACAATGAGCAGTTCTTC. Translation: CATSMGGVSYNEQFF.

The V gene is TRBV28, the J gene TRBJ1-2; tentatively, D is TRBD1 (6 bases). Deletions cut 4 bases from V and 4 bases from J, with 13 bases between. Germline V lookup: CDR1 MDHEN, CDR2 SYDVKM. The CDR3 has 14 amino acids. This chain's CDR3 is CASSSRGEGYGYTF. The CDR3 DNA sequence: TGTGCCAGCAGTTCCAGGGGCGAAGGCTATGGCTACACCTTC.

The chain employs TRBV5-6 and TRBJ1-2; weak D call: TRBD1 (5 bases). Per the germline V gene, CDR1 is SGHDT and CDR2 is YYEEEE. Trimming removed 4 bases at V and 2 bases at J, with 18 bases between. The CDR3 is made up of 16 amino acids. The CDR3 DNA reads as TGTGCCAGCAGCCCCCTCGGGGGTAGAGGGAACTATGGCTACACCTTC. This translates into CASSPLGGRGNYGYTF.

This clone was recorded once. V and J are TRBV5-1 and TRBJ2-1, with TRBD2 matching over 12 bases. V lost 0 bases, J lost 1 base, and 2 bases stayed unmatched. The length of the CDR3 is 17 residues. Per germline, CDR1 SGHRS and CDR2 YFSETQ. CDR3 coding DNA: TGCGCCAGCAGCTTGGTACTAGCGGGAGGATCCTACAATGAGCAGTTCTTC. It is translated as CASSLVLAGGSYNEQFF. Full variable domain (remainder filled in from reference TRBV5-1 and TRBJ2-1): KAGVTQTPRYLIKTRGQQVTLSCSPISGHRSVSWYQQTPGQGLQFLFEYFSETQRNKGNFPGRFSGRQFSNSRSEMNVSTLELGDSALYLCASSLVLAGGSYNEQFFGPGTRLTVL.

J is TRBJ1-2 and V is TRBV27, with D tentatively TRBD1 (5 bases). The CDR3 length is 15 residues. Germline V gives CDR1 MNHEY, CDR2 SMNVEV (reference sequence). The V end was cut by 5 bases, the J end by 3 bases, with 16 bases between. The CDR3 is CASSDTGVRDYGYTF. The CDR3 coding sequence is TGTGCCAGCAGTGACACGGGGGTGAGGGACTATGGCTACACCTTC.

This rearrangement joins TRBV19 to TRBJ1-2; 9 nucleotides match TRBD1. The V gene's germline CDR1 is LNHDA and CDR2 SQIVND (reference sequence). V was pared by 7 bases and J by 1 base, with 13 bases of the junction left unmatched. CDR3 length: 17 residues. The CDR3 nucleotides are TGTGCCAGTAACCACCCCATGAAGGACAGGGGTAACTATGGCTACACCTTC. Its protein product is CASNHPMKDRGNYGYTF. Full variable domain (missing parts from reference TRBV19 and TRBJ1-2): DGGITQSPKYLFRKEGQNVTLSCEQNLNHDAMYWYRQDPGQGLRLIYYSQIVNDFQKGDIAEGYSVSREKKESFPLTVTSAQKNPTAFYLCASNHPMKDRGNYGYTFGSGTRLTVV.

This chain connects TRBV28 to TRBJ1-2; 10 bases are shared with TRBD1. CDR3 size: 14 residues. Germline V gene sequence: CDR1 MDHEN, CDR2 SYDVKM. Trimming took 6 bases from V and 4 from J; bases not matched to a gene: 5. In DNA, the CDR3 is TGTGCCAGCAGCCAGGGGACAGGGGCCTATGGCTACACCTTC. Its translation is CASSQGTGAYGYTF.

This clone was detected only once. The CDR3 DNA follows: TGTGCCAGCAGCCAAGCCGGGACTAGCGATGAGCAGTTCTTC. This codes for CASSQAGTSDEQFF. The chain employs TRBV4-2 and TRBJ2-1; TRBD2 matches 10 bases. Germline V gives CDR1 LGHNA, CDR2 YNFKEQ. This CDR3 spans 14 amino acids. The J segment lost 8 bases and the V segment lost 1 base, leaving 2 bases of the junction unmatched.

This sequence joins TRBV28 and TRBJ1-5; possible D gene TRBD1, 5 bases. Germline values: CDR1 MDHEN, CDR2 SYDVKM. CDR3 length equals 14 residues. The germline V and J ends were trimmed by 7 bases and 11 bases, with 21 bases remaining between them. CDR3 residues: CASKPVAGHAAQHF. CDR3 nucleotide sequence: TGTGCCAGCAAACCTGTTGCGGGGCACGCGGCCCAGCATTTT.

The rearrangement uses TRBV7-8 and TRBJ1-2; TRBD1 aligns across 7 bases. The J segment lost 2 bases and the V segment lost 2 bases, leaving 11 bases of the junction unmatched. There are 17 residues in the CDR3. Germline V CDR1 and CDR2: SGHVS, FQNEAQ. The DNA of the CDR3 is TGTGCCAGCAGCTTATTAGCGTCCAGGGGGAACAACTATGGCTACACCTTC. Encoded protein: CASSLLASRGNNYGYTF. Filled out from reference TRBV7-8 and TRBJ1-2, the complete variable domain reads GAGVSQSPRYKVAKRGQDVALRCDPISGHVSLFWYQQALGQGPEFLTYFQNEAQLDKSGLPSDRFFAERPEGSVSTLKIQRTQQEDSAVYLCASSLLASRGNNYGYTFGSGTRLTVV.

The V and J genes are TRBV11-2 and TRBJ1-2; 10 bases fit TRBD1. CDR3 length: 15 amino acids. With V trimmed by 4 bases and J by 4 bases, 6 bases remained unmatched. Germline-derived CDR1 and CDR2 are SGHAT and FQNNGV. CDR3 sequence: CASSSDRGRGYGYTF. The CDR3 DNA is TGTGCCAGCAGCTCAGACAGGGGGCGAGGCTATGGCTACACCTTC.

The genes are TRBV28 and TRBJ1-1; maybe TRBD1 (6 bases). Germline CDR1 reads MDHEN; CDR2 reads SYDVKM. This CDR3 is built from 16 residues. V shed 6 bases and J shed 1 base, with 18 bases lying between them. The CDR3 reads CASRPGGAVGNTEAFF. For the CDR3, the DNA is TGTGCCAGCAGACCCGGGGGGGCCGTTGGGAACACTGAAGCTTTCTTT.

This clone was picked up a small number of times. The J gene is TRBJ2-7, the V gene TRBV6-5; 8 bases agree with TRBD2. The CDR3 contains 13 residues. The trim removed 6 bases at V and 1 base at J, leaving 2 bases unmatched. Germline V gene data show CDR1 as MNHEY and CDR2 as SVGAGI. The CDR3 loop reads CASSASGSYEQYV. DNA of the CDR3: TGTGCCAGCAGCGCTAGCGGGTCCTACGAGCAGTACGTC.

V usage is TRBV5-1 and J usage is TRBJ2-5; a possible D gene is TRBD2 (5 bases). V lost 2 bases, J lost 0 bases, and 11 bases lay in between. This CDR3 is built from 15 residues. Per germline, CDR1 SGHRS and CDR2 YFSETQ. This CDR3 is CASSFEGGNQETQYF. The CDR3 DNA reads as TGCGCCAGCAGCTTTGAGGGTGGGAACCAAGAGACCCAGTACTTC.

In this sample, this clone turned up a few times. The chain uses TRBV6-4 and TRBJ2-1; D is possibly TRBD2 (5 bases). Germline CDR1 is MRHNA and CDR2 is SNTAGT. The CDR3 consists of 15 residues. V lost 3 bases and J lost 6, with 15 bases in between. CDR3 DNA: TGTGCCAGCAGTGAGGGAGTGGGAGAAGGCAATGAGCAGTTCTTC. The encoded protein is CASSEGVGEGNEQFF.

The chain is built from TRBV6-4 and TRBJ2-1, with 10 bases that match TRBD1. Trimming removed 3 bases from V and 2 bases from J; junction bases left unmatched: 1. The CDR3 spans 15 residues. Germline V gives CDR1 MRHNA, CDR2 SNTAGT. The CDR3, as DNA: TGTGCCAGCAGTGAGGGACAGGGGACCTACAATGAGCAGTTCTTC. Protein: CASSEGQGTYNEQFF.

The chain joins TRBV28 to TRBJ1-4, with 9 bases that match TRBD1. V gave up 3 bases and J gave up 8 bases; unmatched junction bases: 7. The germline CDR1 and CDR2 sequences are MDHEN and SYDVKM. The CDR3 loop spans 15 amino acids. The CDR3 DNA follows: TGTGCCAGCAGTTTCCCGGGACAGGGTGGGGAAAAACTGTTTTTT. It encodes CASSFPGQGGEKLFF.

The chain has TRBV2 and TRBJ1-5, with D unresolved. Per germline, CDR1 SNHLY and CDR2 FYNNEI. V gave up 7 bases and J gave up 4 bases, with 14 bases separating them. The CDR3 sequence is 14 residues long. In nucleotides, the CDR3 is TGTGCCAGCATGCGTGACATCGTAAATCAGCCCCAGCATTTT. Translation gives CASMRDIVNQPQHF.

The genes are TRBV6-5 and TRBJ2-1, with D possibly TRBD2 on 6 matching bases. Germline-derived CDR1 and CDR2 are MNHEY and SVGAGI. The CDR3 runs 13 residues. The V and J ends lost 6 bases and 6 bases respectively, with 12 bases between them. The CDR3 DNA reads TGTGCCAGCAGACAGACTAGTAGCAATGAGCAGTTCTTC. It specifies CASRQTSSNEQFF.

This chain connects TRBV27 to TRBJ1-4; D might be TRBD1 (6 bases). This CDR3 spans 14 amino acids. Germline V lookup: CDR1 MNHEY, CDR2 SMNVEV (reference sequence). The germline V and J ends were trimmed by 4 bases and 4 bases, with 10 bases remaining between them. Written as DNA, the CDR3 is TGTGCCAGCAGTTCCTACAGGGTTAATGAAAAACTGTTTTTT. Protein product: CASSSYRVNEKLFF.

The chain combines TRBV7-8 with TRBJ2-3; a possible D gene is TRBD1 (7 bases). In germline, CDR1 is SGHVS, CDR2 FQNEAQ. V was pared by 6 bases and J by 6 bases, with 10 bases between. The CDR3 is made up of 12 amino acids. In nucleotides, the CDR3 is TGTGCCAGCAGACCAGGGGGGGATACGCAGTATTTT. It specifies CASRPGGDTQYF.

V and J are TRBV28 and TRBJ1-1; TRBD1 matches at 7 bases. Looked up from germline, CDR1 is MDHEN and CDR2 is SYDVKM. With 5 bases clipped from V and 3 bases from J, the junction kept 9 bases outside the gene matches. The CDR3 length is 15 residues. This chain's CDR3 is CASSPHRGLDTEAFF. The CDR3 DNA sequence: TGTGCCAGCAGTCCTCACAGGGGATTGGACACTGAAGCTTTCTTT.

The chain has TRBV5-1 and TRBJ2-7; 13 bases are shared with TRBD2. Per the germline V gene, CDR1 is SGHRS and CDR2 is YFSETQ. This CDR3 is 17 amino acids long. After removal of 1 base from V and 0 bases from J, the junction contained 4 bases not matched to a gene. This chain's CDR3 is CASSLWTSGSASYEQYF. CDR3 in DNA: TGCGCCAGCAGCTTGTGGACTAGCGGGAGCGCCTCCTACGAGCAGTACTTC.

The chain is built from TRBV19 and TRBJ2-5; 8 positions match TRBD1. Losses at the gene ends were 5 bases for V and 2 bases for J; bases not matched to a gene: 7. The CDR3 spans 15 residues. The V gene's germline CDR1 is LNHDA and CDR2 SQIVND (reference sequence). CDR3 region: CASSPQGGVQETQYF. The DNA of the CDR3 is TGTGCCAGTAGTCCACAGGGGGGTGTACAAGAGACCCAGTACTTC.

The chain recombines TRBV7-2 with TRBJ2-7, with D perhaps matching TRBD1 (7 bases). V was cut by 4 bases and J by 7 bases, with 17 bases left in between. Germline CDR1 and CDR2: SGHTA and FQGNSA. The CDR3 has 14 residues. CDR3 sequence: CASSSQGGPREQYF. As DNA, the CDR3 is TGTGCCAGCAGCTCTCAGGGGGGACCGCGGGAGCAGTACTTC.

The gene calls are TRBV18 and TRBJ2-4; 7 bases are a match to TRBD1. The CDR3 spans 16 residues. V shed 3 bases and J 7 bases; nucleotides not matched to a gene: 12. Germline-derived CDR1 and CDR2 are KGHSH and LQKENI. CDR3 sequence: CASSPTGTAMGNIQYF. For the CDR3, the DNA is TGTGCCAGCTCACCGACCGGGACAGCGATGGGTAACATTCAGTACTTC.